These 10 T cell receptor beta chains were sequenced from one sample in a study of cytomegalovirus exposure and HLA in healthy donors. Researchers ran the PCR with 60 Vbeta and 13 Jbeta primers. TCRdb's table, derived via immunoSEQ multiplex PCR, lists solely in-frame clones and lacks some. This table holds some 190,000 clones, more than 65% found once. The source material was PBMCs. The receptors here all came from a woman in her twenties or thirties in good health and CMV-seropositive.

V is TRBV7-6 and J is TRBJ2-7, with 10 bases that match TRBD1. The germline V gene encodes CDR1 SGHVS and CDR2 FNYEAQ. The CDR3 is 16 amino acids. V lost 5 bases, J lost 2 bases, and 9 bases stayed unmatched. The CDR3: CASSTIRDRGAYEQYF. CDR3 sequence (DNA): TGTGCCAGCAGCACTATCCGGGACAGGGGAGCCTACGAGCAGTACTTC.

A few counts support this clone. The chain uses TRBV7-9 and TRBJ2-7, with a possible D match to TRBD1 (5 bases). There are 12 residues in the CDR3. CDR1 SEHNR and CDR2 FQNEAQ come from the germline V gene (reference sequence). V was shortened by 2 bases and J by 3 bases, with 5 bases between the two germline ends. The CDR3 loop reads CASSLQGYEQYF. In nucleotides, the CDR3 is TGTGCCAGCAGCTTACAGGGCTACGAGCAGTACTTC. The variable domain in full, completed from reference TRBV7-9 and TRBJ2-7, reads DTGVSQNPRHKITKRGQNVTFRCDPISEHNRLYWYRQTLGQGPEFLTYFQNEAQLEKSRLLSDRFSAERPKGSFSTLEIQRTEQGDSAMYLCASSLQGYEQYFGPGTRLTVT.

In DNA, the CDR3 is TGTGCCAGCAGCGTTCGGGGGGGGACCAAAAACATTCAGTACTTC. Its protein is CASSVRGGTKNIQYF. V gene TRBV9 combines with J gene TRBJ2-4; 8 nucleotides align to TRBD2. Germline V CDR1 and CDR2: SGDLS, YYNGEE. The trim removed 2 bases at V and 2 bases at J, leaving 3 bases unmatched. The CDR3 runs 15 residues. The full variable domain, rest sourced from reference TRBV9 and TRBJ2-4, is DSGVTQTPKHLITATGQRVTLRCSPRSGDLSVYWYQQSLDQGLQFLIQYYNGEERAKGNILERFSAQQFPDLHSELNLSSLELGDSALYFCASSVRGGTKNIQYFGAGTRLSVL.

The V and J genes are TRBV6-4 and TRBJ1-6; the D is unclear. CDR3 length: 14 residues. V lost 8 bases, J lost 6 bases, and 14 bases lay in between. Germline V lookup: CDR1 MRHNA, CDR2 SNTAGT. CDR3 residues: CASRIGRANSPLHF. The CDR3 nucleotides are TGTGCCAGCCGGATAGGGAGGGCTAATTCACCCCTCCACTTT.

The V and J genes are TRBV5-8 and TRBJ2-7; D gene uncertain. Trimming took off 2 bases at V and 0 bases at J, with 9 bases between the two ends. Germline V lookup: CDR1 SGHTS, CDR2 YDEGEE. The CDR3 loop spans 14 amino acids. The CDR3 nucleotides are TGTGCCAGCAGCTTCGGAAGGAGCTCCTACGAGCAGTACTTC. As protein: CASSFGRSSYEQYF. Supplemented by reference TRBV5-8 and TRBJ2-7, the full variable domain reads EAGVTQSPTHLIKTRGQQATLRCSPISGHTSVYWYQQALGLGLQFLLWYDEGEERNRGNFPPRFSGRQFPNYSSELNVNALELEDSALYLCASSFGRSSYEQYFGPGTRLTVT.

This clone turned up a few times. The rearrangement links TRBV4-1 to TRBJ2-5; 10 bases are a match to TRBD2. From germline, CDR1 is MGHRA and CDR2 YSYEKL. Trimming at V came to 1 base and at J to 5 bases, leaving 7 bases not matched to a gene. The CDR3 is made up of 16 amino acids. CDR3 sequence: CASSQARGLAFETQYF. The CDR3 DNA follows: TGCGCCAGCAGCCAAGCTAGGGGACTAGCGTTCGAGACCCAGTACTTC.

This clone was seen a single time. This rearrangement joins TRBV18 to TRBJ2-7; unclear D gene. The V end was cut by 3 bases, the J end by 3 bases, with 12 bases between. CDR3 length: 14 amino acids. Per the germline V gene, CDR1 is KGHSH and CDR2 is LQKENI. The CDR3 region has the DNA TGTGCCAGCTCACCCGTCAACTTACTCTACGAGCAGTACTTC. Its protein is CASSPVNLLYEQYF.

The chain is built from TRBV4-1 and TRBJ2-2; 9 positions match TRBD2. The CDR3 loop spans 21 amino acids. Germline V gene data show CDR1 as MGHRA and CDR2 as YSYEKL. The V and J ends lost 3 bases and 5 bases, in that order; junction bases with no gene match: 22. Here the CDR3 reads CASSQWNRDPLRRGGTGELFF. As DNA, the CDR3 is TGCGCCAGCAGCCAGTGGAACCGGGACCCCCTCAGGCGGGGGGGAACCGGGGAGCTGTTTTTT.

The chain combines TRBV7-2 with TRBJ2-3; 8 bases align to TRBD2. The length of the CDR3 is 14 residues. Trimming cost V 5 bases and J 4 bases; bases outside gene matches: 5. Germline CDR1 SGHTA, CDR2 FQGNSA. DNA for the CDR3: TGTGCCAGCAGCCCGGGGGGGTCCGCAGATACGCAGTATTTT. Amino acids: CASSPGGSADTQYF.

CDR3 sequence: CASSSPGLGNTGELFF. The CDR3 coding sequence is TGTGCCAGCAGCTCCCCGGGACTAGGGAACACCGGGGAGCTGTTTTTT. This chain uses TRBV5-4 with TRBJ2-2, with 8 bases identical to TRBD2. This CDR3 has 16 amino acids. Germline V gene sequence: CDR1 SGHNT, CDR2 YYREEE (reference sequence). With 3 bases clipped from V and 1 base from J, the junction kept 5 bases outside the gene matches.